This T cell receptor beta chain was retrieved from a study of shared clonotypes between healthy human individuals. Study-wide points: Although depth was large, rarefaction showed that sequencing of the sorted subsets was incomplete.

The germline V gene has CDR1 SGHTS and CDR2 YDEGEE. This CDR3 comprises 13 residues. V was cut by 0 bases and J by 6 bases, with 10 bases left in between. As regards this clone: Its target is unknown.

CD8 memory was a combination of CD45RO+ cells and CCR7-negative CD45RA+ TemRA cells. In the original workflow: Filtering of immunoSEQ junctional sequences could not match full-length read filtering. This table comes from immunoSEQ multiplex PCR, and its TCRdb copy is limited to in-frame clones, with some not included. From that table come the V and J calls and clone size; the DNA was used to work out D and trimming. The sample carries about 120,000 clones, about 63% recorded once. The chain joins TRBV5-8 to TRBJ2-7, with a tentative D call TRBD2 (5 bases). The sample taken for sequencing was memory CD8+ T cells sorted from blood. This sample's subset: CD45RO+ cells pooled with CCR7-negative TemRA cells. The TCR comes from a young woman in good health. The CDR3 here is CASSLAGTPEQYF. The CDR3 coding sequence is TGTGCCAGCAGCTTGGCGGGAACCCCCGAGCAGTACTTC.